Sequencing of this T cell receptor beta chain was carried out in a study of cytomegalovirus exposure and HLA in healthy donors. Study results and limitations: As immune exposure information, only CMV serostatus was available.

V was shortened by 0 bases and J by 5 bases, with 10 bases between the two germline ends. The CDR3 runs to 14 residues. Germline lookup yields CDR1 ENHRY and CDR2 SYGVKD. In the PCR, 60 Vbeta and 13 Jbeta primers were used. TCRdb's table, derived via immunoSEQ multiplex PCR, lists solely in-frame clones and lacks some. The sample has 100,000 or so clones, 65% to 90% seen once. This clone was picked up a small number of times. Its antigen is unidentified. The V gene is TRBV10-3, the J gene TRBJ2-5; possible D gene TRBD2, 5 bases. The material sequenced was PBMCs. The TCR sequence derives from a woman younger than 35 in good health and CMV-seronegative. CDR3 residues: CAISESNLAETQYF. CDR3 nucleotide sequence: TGTGCCATCAGTGAGTCTAATCTAGCTGAGACCCAGTACTTC.